The 17 T cell receptor beta chains given below trace back to one sample, sequenced in a study of cytomegalovirus exposure and HLA in healthy donors. The PCR had 60 Vbeta and 13 Jbeta primers. The table came from immunoSEQ multiplex PCR; TCRdb's copy has only in-frame clones and leaves some out. The data contain approximately 180,000 clones, around 78% of them singletons. The material sequenced was PBMCs. Receptor source: a woman aged 50 to 65 in good health and CMV-seropositive.

The sample holds one count of this clone. The V call is TRBV2, the J call TRBJ2-6, with D possibly being TRBD1 (6 bases). The CDR3 extends over 15 amino acids. Germline CDR1 reads SNHLY; CDR2 reads FYNNEI. Trimming cost V 7 bases and J 0 bases, with 10 bases left between them. Here the CDR3 DNA reads TGTGCCAGCATACAGGGTTTCTCTGGGGCCAACGTCCTGACTTTC. It is translated as CASIQGFSGANVLTF.

V gene TRBV5-5 combines with J gene TRBJ1-6; D possibly corresponds to TRBD1 (5 bases). The V gene's germline CDR1 is SGHKS and CDR2 YYEKEE (reference sequence). The CDR3 has 16 amino acids. V was shortened by 0 bases and J by 6 bases, with 13 bases between the two germline ends. CDR3 in amino acids: CASSLAVGASNSPLHF. The DNA of the CDR3 is TGTGCCAGCAGCTTGGCCGTTGGGGCTAGTAATTCACCCCTCCACTTT.

The CDR3 region has the DNA TGCGCCAGCAGCTTTAGCTTACCCACTGAAGCTTTCTTT. It is translated as CASSFSLPTEAFF. The chain is built from TRBV5-1 and TRBJ1-1, with D uncertain. The germline V gene encodes CDR1 SGHRS and CDR2 YFSETQ. The V end lost 2 bases, the J end lost 4 bases, and 9 bases lay between the germline ends. The CDR3 covers 13 residues.

V is TRBV4-1 and J is TRBJ1-5, with a possible D match to TRBD1 (5 bases). Germline V gene lookup returns CDR1 MGHRA and CDR2 YSYEKL. The CDR3 sequence is 14 residues long. V dropped 5 bases and J dropped 2 bases, with 10 bases sitting between them. In nucleotides, the CDR3 is TGCGCCAGCAGCAATGGGGGGGGCAATCAGCCCCAGCATTTT. It translates to CASSNGGGNQPQHF.

This chain joins TRBV5-6 and TRBJ2-1, with D possibly TRBD1 on 5 matching bases. CDR1 and CDR2 (germline): SGHDT, YYEEEE. This CDR3 is built from 12 residues. Trimming removed 2 bases at V and 5 bases at J, with 5 bases between. The CDR3 protein is CASSLGDNEQFF. The CDR3 DNA follows: TGTGCCAGCAGCTTAGGGGACAATGAGCAGTTCTTC.

At least ten counts were recorded for this clone. The V call is TRBV9, the J call TRBJ1-2, with 7 positions matching TRBD1. The trim removed 0 bases at V and 4 bases at J, leaving 3 bases unmatched. Germline lookup yields CDR1 SGDLS and CDR2 YYNGEE. The CDR3 runs 14 residues. Here the CDR3 DNA reads TGTGCCAGCAGCGTAGGACAGGGCCTCTATGGCTACACCTTC. Amino acids: CASSVGQGLYGYTF.

The chain joins TRBV5-1 to TRBJ2-3, with TRBD2 as a possible D gene (6 bases). V lost 4 bases to trimming and J lost 2 bases, with 11 bases between them. The germline gives CDR1 SGHRS, CDR2 YFSETQ. The CDR3 extends over 14 amino acids. The CDR3 region is CASSSGGATDTQYF. DNA of the CDR3: TGCGCCAGCAGCAGTGGCGGGGCCACAGATACGCAGTATTTT.

A note on this clone: Relative to the germline gene, one junction end is altered; a read error may explain this. The V and J genes are TRBV7-9 and TRBJ1-1, with 8 bases lining up with TRBD1. Germline V gives CDR1 SEHNR, CDR2 FQNEAQ (reference sequence). This CDR3 has 15 residues. This chain's CDR3 is CSSRFDRGKNTEAFF. The CDR3 DNA reads TGTTCCAGCAGATTTGACAGGGGAAAGAACACTGAAGCTTTCTTT.

The chain has TRBV5-5 and TRBJ2-5, with 14 bases identical to TRBD2. CDR1 SGHKS and CDR2 YYEKEE come from the germline V gene (reference sequence). Trimming at V came to 9 bases and at J to 3 bases, leaving 4 bases not matched to a gene. This CDR3 is built from 14 residues. CDR3 sequence: CATGLAGGKETQYF. The CDR3 region has the DNA TGTGCCACTGGACTAGCGGGGGGCAAAGAGACCCAGTACTTC.

The chain is built from TRBV4-2 and TRBJ2-3, with 15 bases lining up with TRBD2. The germline V gene has CDR1 LGHNA and CDR2 YNFKEQ. The CDR3 consists of 17 residues. The junction had 3 bases not matched to a gene; V was cut back by 3 bases and J by 2 bases. The CDR3 loop is CASSHGTSGGPTDTQYF. CDR3 coding DNA: TGTGCCAGCAGCCATGGGACTAGCGGGGGGCCCACAGATACGCAGTATTTT.

The V and J genes are TRBV7-8 and TRBJ1-6; 7 positions agree with TRBD1. Looked up from germline, CDR1 is SGHVS and CDR2 is FQNEAQ. J was trimmed by 10 bases and V by 5 bases; bases with no gene match: 11. The CDR3 is 15 residues long. CDR3 DNA sequence: TGTGCCAGCAGCCCCTACGCCACAGGGGACTCACCCCTCCACTTT. Translating it yields CASSPYATGDSPLHF.

The genes are TRBV4-1 and TRBJ2-5; the D gene is possibly TRBD1 (6 bases). V was trimmed by 0 bases and J by 3 bases, leaving 11 bases between them. The CDR3 spans 15 residues. Germline-derived CDR1 and CDR2 are MGHRA and YSYEKL. The CDR3 sequence: CASSQDRTGKETQYF. Here the CDR3 DNA reads TGCGCCAGCAGCCAAGATCGAACAGGGAAAGAGACCCAGTACTTC.

This clone was counted only a few times. V gene TRBV2 combines with J gene TRBJ1-6, with D unresolved. The length of the CDR3 is 16 residues. CDR1 and CDR2 from the germline V gene are SNHLY and FYNNEI. V was clipped by 6 bases and J by 0 bases, with 12 bases between them. The CDR3 DNA is TGTGCCAGCAGGAAACTCGGGATCTCCTATAATTCACCCCTCCACTTT. It encodes CASRKLGISYNSPLHF.

The V call is TRBV7-3, the J call TRBJ2-3; D is perhaps TRBD2 (6 bases). The V gene's germline CDR1 is SGHTA and CDR2 FQGTGA. Trimming shortened V by 5 bases and J by 3 bases, and 9 bases separated the two germline ends. There are 13 residues in the CDR3. The CDR3 is CASSPGTTDTQYF. In DNA form, the CDR3 reads TGTGCCAGCAGCCCCGGGACTACAGATACGCAGTATTTT.

The chain is built from TRBV7-9 and TRBJ2-4; possibly TRBD2 for D (5 bases). Between the trimmed V and J ends, which lost 4 bases and 0 bases, there was a span of 10 bases. The CDR3 has 15 residues. The germline CDR1 and CDR2 sequences are SEHNR and FQNEAQ (reference sequence). The CDR3 loop reads CASSSQAVAKNIQYF. The CDR3 coding sequence is TGTGCCAGCAGCTCTCAAGCGGTAGCCAAAAACATTCAGTACTTC.

V gene TRBV6-1 combines with J gene TRBJ1-5, with unresolved D. The CDR3 spans 13 residues. Trimming stripped 6 bases from V and 9 bases from J, with 15 bases between. Germline lookup yields CDR1 MNHNS and CDR2 SASEGT. The CDR3 sequence: CASRLDILGPQHF. The CDR3 DNA follows: TGTGCCAGCAGACTAGACATCCTAGGGCCCCAGCATTTT.

DNA for the CDR3: TGTGCCAGCAGTGAACTGGTAGCGAACACCGGGGAGCTGTTTTTT. This gives the protein CASSELVANTGELFF. This sequence joins TRBV6-1 and TRBJ2-2; D not certain. The CDR3 length is 15 residues. Germline CDR1 MNHNS, CDR2 SASEGT. V lost 2 bases and J 0 bases, leaving 7 bases between the germline ends.